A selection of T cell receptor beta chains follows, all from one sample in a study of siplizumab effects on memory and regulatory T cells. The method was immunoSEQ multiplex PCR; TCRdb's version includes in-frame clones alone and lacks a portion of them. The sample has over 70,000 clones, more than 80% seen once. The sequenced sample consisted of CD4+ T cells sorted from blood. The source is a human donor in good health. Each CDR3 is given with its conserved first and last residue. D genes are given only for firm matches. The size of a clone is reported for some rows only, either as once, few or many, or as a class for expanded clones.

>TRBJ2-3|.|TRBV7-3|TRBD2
CASSHSGSFGDTQYF
TGTGCCAGCAGCCACAGCGGGAGTTTTGGAGATACGCAGTATTTT
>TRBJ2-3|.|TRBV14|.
CASSPQLGDTQYF
TGTGCCAGCAGCCCCCAACTGGGTGATACGCAGTATTTT
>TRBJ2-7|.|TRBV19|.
CASIDPGRGQQYF
TGTGCCAGTATAGATCCCGGCAGGGGCCAGCAGTACTTC
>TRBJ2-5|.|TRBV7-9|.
CASSLVGRTFGQETQYF
TGTGCCAGCAGCTTAGTGGGACGGACCTTTGGGCAAGAGACCCAGTACTTC
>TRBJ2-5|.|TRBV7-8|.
CASSFGGEGAQYF
TGTGCCAGCAGCTTTGGGGGCGAGGGGGCCCAGTACTTC
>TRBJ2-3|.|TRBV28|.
CATTRADTQYF
TGTGCCACCACTCGGGCAGATACGCAGTATTTT
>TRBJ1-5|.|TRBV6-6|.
CASTLRYGSFNQPQHF
TGTGCCAGCACCTTACGATACGGTTCCTTCAATCAGCCCCAGCATTTT
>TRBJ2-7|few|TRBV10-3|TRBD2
CAISDGTSGTYEQYF
TGTGCCATCAGTGACGGGACTAGCGGGACCTACGAGCAGTACTTC
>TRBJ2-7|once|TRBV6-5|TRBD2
CASSYAGTSGAAQYF
TGTGCCAGCAGTTACGCGGGGACTAGCGGGGCCGCGCAGTACTTC
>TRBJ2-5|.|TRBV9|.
CASSVAGGGETQYF
TGTGCCAGCAGCGTAGCCGGTGGAGGGGAGACCCAGTACTTC
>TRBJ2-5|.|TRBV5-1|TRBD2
CASSLGLAGVGETQYF
TGCGCCAGCAGCTTGGGACTAGCGGGAGTAGGTGAGACCCAGTACTTC
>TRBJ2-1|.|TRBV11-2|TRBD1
CASSSRDRGDEQFF
TGTGCCAGCAGCTCTCGGGACAGGGGCGATGAGCAGTTCTTC
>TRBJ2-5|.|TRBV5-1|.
CASSPAGRQETQYF
TGCGCCAGCAGTCCTGCGGGCAGACAAGAGACCCAGTACTTC
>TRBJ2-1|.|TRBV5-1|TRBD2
CASRLAGEQNEQFF
TGCGCCAGCAGACTAGCGGGAGAACAGAATGAGCAGTTCTTC
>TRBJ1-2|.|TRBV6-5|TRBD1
CASSYIDRAGYTF
TGTGCCAGCAGTTACATCGACAGGGCGGGCTACACCTTC
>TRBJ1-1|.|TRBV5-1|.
CASSFFGQPNTEAFF
TGCGCCAGCAGCTTCTTTGGTCAGCCGAACACTGAAGCTTTCTTT
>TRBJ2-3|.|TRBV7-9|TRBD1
CASKKGQAWPDTQYF
TGTGCCAGCAAGAAGGGACAGGCGTGGCCAGATACGCAGTATTTT
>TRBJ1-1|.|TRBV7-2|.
CASSGRTVGAGSEAFF
TGTGCCAGCAGCGGCCGGACAGTTGGGGCTGGTTCTGAAGCTTTCTTT
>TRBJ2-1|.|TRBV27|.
CASSLEGNSYNEQFF
TGTGCCAGCAGTTTAGAAGGGAACTCCTACAATGAGCAGTTCTTC
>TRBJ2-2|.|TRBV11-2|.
CASIGINFRELFF
TGTGCCAGCATCGGTATAAATTTTCGGGAGCTGTTTTTT
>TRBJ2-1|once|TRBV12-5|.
CASGPARGATYNEQFF
TGTGCTAGTGGTCCCGCCCGCGGGGCGACCTACAATGAGCAGTTCTTC
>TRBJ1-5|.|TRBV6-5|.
CASRIRTGNQPQHF
TGTGCCAGCAGAATTAGGACGGGGAATCAGCCCCAGCATTTT
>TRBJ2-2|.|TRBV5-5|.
CASSAPGHQTGELFF
TGTGCCAGCAGCGCGCCGGGACACCAGACCGGGGAGCTGTTTTTT
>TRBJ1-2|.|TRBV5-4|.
CASSLLAGRKQSYTF
TGTGCCAGCAGCTTGTTGGCAGGGAGAAAACAAAGCTACACCTTC
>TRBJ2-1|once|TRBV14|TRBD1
CASSQVGQGTYNEQFF
TGTGCCAGCAGCCAAGTGGGACAGGGAACCTACAATGAGCAGTTCTTC
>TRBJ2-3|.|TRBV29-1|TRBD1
CSVDVRGSRDTQYF
TGCAGCGTTGATGTCAGGGGGTCGCGAGATACGCAGTATTTT
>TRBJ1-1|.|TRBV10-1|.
CASSESNSGGKAFF
TGCGCCAGCAGTGAGTCGAATTCCGGGGGGAAAGCTTTCTTT
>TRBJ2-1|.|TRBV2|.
CASRGRGDTYNEQFF
TGTGCCAGCAGGGGGAGGGGGGACACCTACAATGAGCAGTTCTTC
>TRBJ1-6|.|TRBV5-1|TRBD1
CASSLSGRGLSPLHF
TGCGCCAGCAGCTTGAGCGGCAGGGGGTTATCACCCCTCCACTTT
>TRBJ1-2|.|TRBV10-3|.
CAISDGSGRIYGYTF
TGTGCCATCAGTGATGGGTCAGGGCGGATCTATGGCTACACCTTC
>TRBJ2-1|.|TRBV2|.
CASSSQFGSYNEQFF
TGTGCCAGCAGTTCCCAGTTTGGCTCCTACAATGAGCAGTTCTTC
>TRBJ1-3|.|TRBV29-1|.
CSVLQGNSGNTIYF
TGCAGCGTATTACAGGGAAACTCTGGAAACACCATATATTTT
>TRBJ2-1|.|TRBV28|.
CASSLWGQKTYNEQFF
TGTGCCAGCAGTTTATGGGGGCAGAAAACCTACAATGAGCAGTTCTTC
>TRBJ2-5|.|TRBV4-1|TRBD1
CASSQATGSEETQYF
TGCGCCAGCAGCCAAGCGACAGGGTCCGAAGAGACCCAGTACTTC
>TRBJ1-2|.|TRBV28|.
CASSFPGFGYTF
TGTGCCAGCAGTTTCCCAGGTTTCGGCTACACCTTC